This record looks at one T cell receptor beta chain sequence and its context. The sample belongs to a study of T cell responses to AZD1222 COVID-19 vaccine. On the study more broadly: Combined were second doses at about 4 or about 12 weeks.

Profiled with immunoSEQ multiplex PCR; TCRdb holds only in-frame clones, not every one. The repertoire holds roughly 120,000 clones, with around 87% as singletons. CDR3 size: 14 residues. Germline values: CDR1 KGHDR, CDR2 SFDVKD. V was shortened by 4 bases and J by 3 bases, with 9 bases between the two germline ends. Sequencing was performed on peripheral blood, taken on day 0 of AZD1222 vaccination. The chain combines TRBV24-1 with TRBJ2-4; weak D call: TRBD2 (5 bases). The source of this sequence is an adult in good health. In nucleotides, the CDR3 is TGTGCCACCAGTGAGCGAGAGGGCAAAAACATTCAGTACTTC. Translated, it gives CATSEREGKNIQYF.